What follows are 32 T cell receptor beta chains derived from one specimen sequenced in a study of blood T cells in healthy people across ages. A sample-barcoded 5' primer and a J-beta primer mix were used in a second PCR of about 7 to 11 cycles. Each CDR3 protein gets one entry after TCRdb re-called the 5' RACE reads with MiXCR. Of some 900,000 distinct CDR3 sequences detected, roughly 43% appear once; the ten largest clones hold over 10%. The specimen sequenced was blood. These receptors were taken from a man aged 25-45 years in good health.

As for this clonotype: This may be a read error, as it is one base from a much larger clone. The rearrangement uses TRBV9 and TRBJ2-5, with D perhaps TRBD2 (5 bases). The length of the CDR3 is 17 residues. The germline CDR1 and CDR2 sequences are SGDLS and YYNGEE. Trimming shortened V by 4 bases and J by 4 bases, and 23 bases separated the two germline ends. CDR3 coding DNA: TGTGCCAGCAGCTTCTACATCCGGGGTCCTAGTAGAGAGACCCAGTACTTC. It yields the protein CASSFYIRGPSRETQYF.

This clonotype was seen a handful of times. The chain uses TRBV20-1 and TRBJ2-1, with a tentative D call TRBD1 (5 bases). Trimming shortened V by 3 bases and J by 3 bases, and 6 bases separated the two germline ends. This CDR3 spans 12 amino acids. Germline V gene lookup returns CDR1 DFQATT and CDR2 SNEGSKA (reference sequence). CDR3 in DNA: TGCAGTGCTAGTCAGGGCTACAATGAGCAGTTCTTC. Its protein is CSASQGYNEQFF.

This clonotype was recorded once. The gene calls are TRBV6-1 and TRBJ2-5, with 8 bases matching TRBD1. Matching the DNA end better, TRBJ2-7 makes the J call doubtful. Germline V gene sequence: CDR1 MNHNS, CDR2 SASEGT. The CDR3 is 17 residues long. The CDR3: CASSAVRTGLMGHEQYF. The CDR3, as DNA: TGTGCCAGCAGTGCCGTGAGGACAGGGTTGATGGGTCACGAGCAGTACTTC.

CDR3 loop: CASSLFAGDGNTEAFF. Here the CDR3 DNA reads TGTGCCAGCAGTTTATTTGCCGGCGACGGGAACACTGAAGCTTTCTTT. The rearrangement links TRBV28 to TRBJ1-1; D remains ambiguous. The germline gives CDR1 MDHEN, CDR2 SYDVKM. With 1 base removed from V and 1 base from J, the gap between germline ends came to 13 bases. The CDR3 is made up of 16 amino acids.

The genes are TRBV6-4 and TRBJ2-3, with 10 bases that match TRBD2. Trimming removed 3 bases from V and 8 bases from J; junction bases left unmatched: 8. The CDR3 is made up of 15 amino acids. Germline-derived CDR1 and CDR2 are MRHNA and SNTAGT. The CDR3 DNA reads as TGTGCCAGCAGTGAGGCTAGCGGGGGCTCAGGTACGCAGTATTTT. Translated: CASSEASGGSGTQYF.

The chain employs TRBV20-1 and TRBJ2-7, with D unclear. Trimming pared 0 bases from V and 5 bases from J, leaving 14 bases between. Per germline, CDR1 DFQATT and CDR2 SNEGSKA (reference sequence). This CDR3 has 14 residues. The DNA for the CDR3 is TGCAGTGCTAGAGATCTCGGAGAAGGTAACGAGCAGTACTTC. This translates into CSARDLGEGNEQYF.

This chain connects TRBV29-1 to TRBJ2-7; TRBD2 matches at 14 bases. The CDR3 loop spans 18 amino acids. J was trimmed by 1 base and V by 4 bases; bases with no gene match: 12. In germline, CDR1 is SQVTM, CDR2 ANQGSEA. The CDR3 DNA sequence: TGCAGCGTTGGGGGACTAGCGGGGGACCCTGGGGCATCCTACGAGCAGTACTTC. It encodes CSVGGLAGDPGASYEQYF.

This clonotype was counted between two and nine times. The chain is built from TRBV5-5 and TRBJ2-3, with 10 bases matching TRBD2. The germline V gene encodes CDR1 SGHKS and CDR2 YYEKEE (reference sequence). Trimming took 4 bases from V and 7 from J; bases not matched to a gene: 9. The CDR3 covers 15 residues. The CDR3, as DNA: TGTGCCAGCAGCCCGGGACTAGCGAGCCCGTATACGCAGTATTTT. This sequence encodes CASSPGLASPYTQYF.

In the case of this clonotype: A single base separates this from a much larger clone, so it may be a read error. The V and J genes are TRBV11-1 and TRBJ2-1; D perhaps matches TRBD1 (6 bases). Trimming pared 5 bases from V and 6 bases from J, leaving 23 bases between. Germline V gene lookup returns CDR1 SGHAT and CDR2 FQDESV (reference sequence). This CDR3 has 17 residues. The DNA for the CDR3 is TGTGCCAGCAGCATCTCCGACGCCCCGACAGGACGCAATGAGCAGTTCTTC. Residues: CASSISDAPTGRNEQFF.

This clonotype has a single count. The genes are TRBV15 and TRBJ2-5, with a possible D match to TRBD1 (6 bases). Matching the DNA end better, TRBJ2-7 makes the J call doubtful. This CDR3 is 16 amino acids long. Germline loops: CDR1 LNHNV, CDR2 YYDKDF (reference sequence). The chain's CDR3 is CATSRERGRGFVEQYF. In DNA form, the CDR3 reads TGTGCCACCAGCAGAGAACGAGGCAGGGGCTTTGTCGAGCAGTACTTC.

The CDR3 protein is CAISESGGAKNIQYF. The CDR3 region has the DNA TGTGCCATCAGTGAGAGCGGCGGCGCCAAAAACATTCAGTACTTC. The rearrangement uses TRBV10-3 and TRBJ2-4; D is perhaps TRBD2 (5 bases). V dropped 2 bases and J dropped 1 base, with 9 bases sitting between them. The CDR3 consists of 15 residues. Germline V lookup: CDR1 ENHRY, CDR2 SYGVKD.

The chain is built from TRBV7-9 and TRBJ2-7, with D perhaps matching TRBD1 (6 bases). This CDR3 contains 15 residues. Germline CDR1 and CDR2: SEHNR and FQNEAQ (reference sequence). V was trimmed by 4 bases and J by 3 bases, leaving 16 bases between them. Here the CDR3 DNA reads TGTGCCAGCAGCTCAGGTGCGGACAGAGTCTACGAGCAGTACTTC. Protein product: CASSSGADRVYEQYF.

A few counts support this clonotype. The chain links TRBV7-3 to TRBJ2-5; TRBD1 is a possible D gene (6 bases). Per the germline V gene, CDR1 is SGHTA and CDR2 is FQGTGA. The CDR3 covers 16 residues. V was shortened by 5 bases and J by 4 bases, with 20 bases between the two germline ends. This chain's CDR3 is CASSKNGRGVGETQYF. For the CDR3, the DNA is TGTGCCAGCAGCAAAAACGGCAGGGGAGTGGGAGAGACCCAGTACTTC.

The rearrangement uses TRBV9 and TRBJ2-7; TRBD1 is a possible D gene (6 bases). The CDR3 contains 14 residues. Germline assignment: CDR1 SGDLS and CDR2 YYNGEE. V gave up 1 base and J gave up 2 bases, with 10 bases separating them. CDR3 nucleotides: TGTGCCAGCAGCGTAACAGGGCGGACCTACGAGCAGTACTTC. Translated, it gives CASSVTGRTYEQYF. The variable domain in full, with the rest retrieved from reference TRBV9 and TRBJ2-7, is DSGVTQTPKHLITATGQRVTLRCSPRSGDLSVYWYQQSLDQGLQFLIQYYNGEERAKGNILERFSAQQFPDLHSELNLSSLELGDSALYFCASSVTGRTYEQYFGPGTRLTVT.

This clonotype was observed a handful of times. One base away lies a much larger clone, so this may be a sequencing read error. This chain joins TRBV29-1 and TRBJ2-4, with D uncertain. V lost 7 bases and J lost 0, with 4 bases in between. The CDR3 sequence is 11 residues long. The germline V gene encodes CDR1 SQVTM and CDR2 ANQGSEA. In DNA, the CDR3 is TGCAGCGGATTAGCCAAAAACATTCAGTACTTC. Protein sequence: CSGLAKNIQYF.

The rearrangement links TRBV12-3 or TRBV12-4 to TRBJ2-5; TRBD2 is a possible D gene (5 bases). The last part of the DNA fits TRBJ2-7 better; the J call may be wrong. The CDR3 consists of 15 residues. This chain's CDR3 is CASSPGLTLSGEQYF. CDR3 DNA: TGTGCCAGCAGCCCAGGACTGACTCTCTCGGGCGAGCAGTACTTC.

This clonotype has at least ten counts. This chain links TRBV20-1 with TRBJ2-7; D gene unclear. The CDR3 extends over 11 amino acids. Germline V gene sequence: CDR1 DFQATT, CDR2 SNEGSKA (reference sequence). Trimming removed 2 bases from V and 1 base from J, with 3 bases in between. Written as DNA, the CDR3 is TGCAGTGCTAGACCATCCTACGAGCAGTACTTC. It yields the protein CSARPSYEQYF.

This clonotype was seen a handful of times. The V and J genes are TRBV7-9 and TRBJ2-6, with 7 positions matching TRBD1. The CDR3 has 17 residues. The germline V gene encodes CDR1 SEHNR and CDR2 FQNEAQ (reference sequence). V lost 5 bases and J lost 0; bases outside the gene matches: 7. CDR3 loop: CASSRRQGYSGANVLTF. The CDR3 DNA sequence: TGTGCCAGCAGCCGGAGACAGGGATACTCTGGGGCCAACGTCCTGACTTTC.

CDR3 nucleotides: TGCAGTGCTAGAGGGCCCGGACTAGTAGTAGTTGATACGCAGTATTTT. This encodes CSARGPGLVVVDTQYF. The genes are TRBV20-1 and TRBJ2-3, with TRBD2 identical over 7 bases. The CDR3 totals 16 residues. Losses at the gene ends were 1 base for V and 6 bases for J; bases not matched to a gene: 13. Per germline, CDR1 DFQATT and CDR2 SNEGSKA (reference sequence).

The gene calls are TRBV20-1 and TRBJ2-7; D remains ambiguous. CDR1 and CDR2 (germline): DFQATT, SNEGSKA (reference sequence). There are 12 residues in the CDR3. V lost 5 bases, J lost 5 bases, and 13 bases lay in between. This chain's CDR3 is CSAPDPPDEQYF. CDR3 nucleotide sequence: TGCAGTGCTCCTGACCCCCCGGACGAGCAGTACTTC.

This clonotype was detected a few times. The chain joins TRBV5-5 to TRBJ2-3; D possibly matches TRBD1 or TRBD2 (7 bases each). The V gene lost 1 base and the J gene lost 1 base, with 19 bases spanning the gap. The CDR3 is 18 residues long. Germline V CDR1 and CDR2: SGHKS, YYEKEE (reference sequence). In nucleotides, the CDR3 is TGTGCCAGCAGCTTGTTTCGGGGGGCGCAGGGGGGCACAGATACGCAGTATTTT. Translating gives CASSLFRGAQGGTDTQYF.

CDR3 protein: CSVGGDRGNYEQYF. For the CDR3, the DNA is TGCAGCGTAGGTGGAGACAGGGGAAACTACGAGCAGTACTTC. The chain is built from TRBV29-1 and TRBJ2-4, with 8 bases identical to TRBD1. The end of the DNA aligns better with TRBJ2-7, so the J call may be wrong. Germline lookup yields CDR1 SQVTM and CDR2 ANQGSEA. This CDR3 is 14 amino acids long.

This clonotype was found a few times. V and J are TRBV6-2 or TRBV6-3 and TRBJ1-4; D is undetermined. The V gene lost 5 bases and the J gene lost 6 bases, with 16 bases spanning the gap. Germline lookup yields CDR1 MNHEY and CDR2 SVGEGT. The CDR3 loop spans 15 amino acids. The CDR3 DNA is TGTGCCAGCAGTCCGCGGATCTGGCGCGATGAAAAACTGTTTTTT. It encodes CASSPRIWRDEKLFF.

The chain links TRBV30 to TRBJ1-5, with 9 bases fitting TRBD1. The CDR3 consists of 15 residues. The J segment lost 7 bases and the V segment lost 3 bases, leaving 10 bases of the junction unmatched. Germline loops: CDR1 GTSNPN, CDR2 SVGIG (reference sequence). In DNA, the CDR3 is TGTGCCTGGAGCGGGGGACAGGGAGCAAGACAGCCCCAGCATTTT. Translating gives CAWSGGQGARQPQHF.

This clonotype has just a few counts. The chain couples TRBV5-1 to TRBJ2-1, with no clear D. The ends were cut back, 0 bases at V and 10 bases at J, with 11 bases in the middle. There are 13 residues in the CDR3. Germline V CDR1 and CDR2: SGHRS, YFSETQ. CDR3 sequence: CASSLVADGEQFF. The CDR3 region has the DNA TGCGCCAGCAGCTTGGTGGCAGATGGCGAGCAGTTCTTC.

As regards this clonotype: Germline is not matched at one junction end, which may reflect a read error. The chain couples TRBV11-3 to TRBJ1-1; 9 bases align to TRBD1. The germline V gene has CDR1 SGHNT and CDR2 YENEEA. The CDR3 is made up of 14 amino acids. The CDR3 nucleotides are TGTACCAGCAGCGACCAGGACAGGGGTTATGAAGCTTTCTTT. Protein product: CTSSDQDRGYEAFF.

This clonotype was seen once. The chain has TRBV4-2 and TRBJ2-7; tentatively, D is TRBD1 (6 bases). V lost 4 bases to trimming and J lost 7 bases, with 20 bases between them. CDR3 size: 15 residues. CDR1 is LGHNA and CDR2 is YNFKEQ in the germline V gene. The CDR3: CASSRETGFNVEQYF. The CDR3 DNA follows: TGTGCCAGCAGCCGAGAAACAGGGTTCAACGTGGAGCAGTACTTC.

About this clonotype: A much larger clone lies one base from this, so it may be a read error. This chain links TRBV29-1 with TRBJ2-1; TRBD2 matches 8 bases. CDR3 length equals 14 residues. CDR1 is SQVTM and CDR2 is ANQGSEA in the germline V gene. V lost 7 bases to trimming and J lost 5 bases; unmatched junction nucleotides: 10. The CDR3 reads CSAHSGGPDNEQFF. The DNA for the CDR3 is TGCAGCGCCCACAGCGGGGGACCGGACAATGAGCAGTTCTTC.

CDR3 residues: CASSAGKFRDRADTQYF. DNA for the CDR3: TGTGCCAGCAGCGCGGGGAAGTTTCGGGACCGAGCAGATACGCAGTATTTT. The chain links TRBV9 to TRBJ2-3, with D tentatively TRBD1 or TRBD2 (5 bases each). The CDR3 spans 17 residues. Germline V gives CDR1 SGDLS, CDR2 YYNGEE. Trimming stripped 3 bases from V and 4 bases from J, with 21 bases between.

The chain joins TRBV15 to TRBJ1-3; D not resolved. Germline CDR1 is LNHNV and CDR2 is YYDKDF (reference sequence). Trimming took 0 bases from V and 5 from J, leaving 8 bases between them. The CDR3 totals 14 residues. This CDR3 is CATSRDRDRNTIYF. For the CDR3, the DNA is TGTGCCACCAGCAGAGATCGGGATAGAAACACCATATATTTT.

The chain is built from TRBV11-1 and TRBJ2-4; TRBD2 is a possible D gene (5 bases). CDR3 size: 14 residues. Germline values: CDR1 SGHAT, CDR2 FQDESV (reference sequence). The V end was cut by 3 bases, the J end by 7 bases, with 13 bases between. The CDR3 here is CASSFPGRTNIQYF. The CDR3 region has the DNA TGTGCCAGCAGCTTCCCTGGACGGACTAACATTCAGTACTTC.

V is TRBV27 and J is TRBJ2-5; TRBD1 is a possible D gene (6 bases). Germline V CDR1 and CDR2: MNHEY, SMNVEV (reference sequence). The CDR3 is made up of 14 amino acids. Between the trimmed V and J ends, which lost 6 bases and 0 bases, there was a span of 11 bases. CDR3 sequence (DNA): TGTGCCAGCAGGCAGGACAGAGACCAAGAGACCCAGTACTTC. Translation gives CASRQDRDQETQYF.